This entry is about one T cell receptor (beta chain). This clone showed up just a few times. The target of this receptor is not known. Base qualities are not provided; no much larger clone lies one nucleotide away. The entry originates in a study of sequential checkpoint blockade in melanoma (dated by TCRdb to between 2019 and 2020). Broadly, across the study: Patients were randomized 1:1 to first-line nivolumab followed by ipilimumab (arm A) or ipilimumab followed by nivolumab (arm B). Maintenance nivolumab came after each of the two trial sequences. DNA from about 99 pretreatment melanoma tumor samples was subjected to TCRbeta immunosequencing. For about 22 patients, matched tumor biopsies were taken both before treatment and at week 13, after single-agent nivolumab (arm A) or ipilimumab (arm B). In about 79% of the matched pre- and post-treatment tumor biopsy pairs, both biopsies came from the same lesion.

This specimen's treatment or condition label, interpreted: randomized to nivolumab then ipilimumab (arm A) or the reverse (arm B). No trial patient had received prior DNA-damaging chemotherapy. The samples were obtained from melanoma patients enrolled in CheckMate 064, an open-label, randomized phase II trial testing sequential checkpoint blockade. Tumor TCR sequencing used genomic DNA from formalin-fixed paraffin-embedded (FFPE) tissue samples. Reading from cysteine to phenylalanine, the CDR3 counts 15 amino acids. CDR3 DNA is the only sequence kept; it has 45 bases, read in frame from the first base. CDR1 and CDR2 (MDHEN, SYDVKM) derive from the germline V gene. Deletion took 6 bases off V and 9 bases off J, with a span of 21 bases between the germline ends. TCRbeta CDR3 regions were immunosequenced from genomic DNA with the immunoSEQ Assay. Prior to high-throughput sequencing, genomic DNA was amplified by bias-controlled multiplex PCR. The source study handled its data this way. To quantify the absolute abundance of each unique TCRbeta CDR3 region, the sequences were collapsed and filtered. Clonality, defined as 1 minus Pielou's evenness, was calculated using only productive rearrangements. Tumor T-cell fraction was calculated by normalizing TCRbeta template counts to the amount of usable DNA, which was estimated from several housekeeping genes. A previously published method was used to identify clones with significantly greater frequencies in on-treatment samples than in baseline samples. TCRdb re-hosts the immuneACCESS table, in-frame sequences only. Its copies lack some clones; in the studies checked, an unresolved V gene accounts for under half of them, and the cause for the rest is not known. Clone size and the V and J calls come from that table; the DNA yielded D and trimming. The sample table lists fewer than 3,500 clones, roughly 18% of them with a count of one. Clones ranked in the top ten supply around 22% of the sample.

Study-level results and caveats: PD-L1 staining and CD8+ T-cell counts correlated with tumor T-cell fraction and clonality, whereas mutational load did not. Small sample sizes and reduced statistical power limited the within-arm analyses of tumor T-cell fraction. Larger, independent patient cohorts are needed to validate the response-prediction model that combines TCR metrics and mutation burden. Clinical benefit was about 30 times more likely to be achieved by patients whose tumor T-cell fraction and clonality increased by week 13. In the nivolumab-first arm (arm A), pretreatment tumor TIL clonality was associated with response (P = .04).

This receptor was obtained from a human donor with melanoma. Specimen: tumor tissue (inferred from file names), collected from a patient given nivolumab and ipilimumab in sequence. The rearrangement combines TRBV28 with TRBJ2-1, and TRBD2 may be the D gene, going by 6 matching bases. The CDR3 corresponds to CASSSRLGMRGEQFF. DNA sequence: TGTGCCAGCAGCTCGAGGCTGGGCATGCGGGGTGAGCAGTTCTTC.